Following are 7 T cell receptor beta chains from one sample sequenced in a study of cytomegalovirus exposure and HLA in healthy donors. 13 Jbeta primers and 60 Vbeta primers were used for the PCR. Only in-frame clones appear in the TCRdb table, and some are missing; sequencing was by immunoSEQ multiplex PCR. The sample gives over 100,000 clones, approximately 60% of which show up once; around 2.2% is in the top ten. The source material was PBMCs. These receptors came from a woman aged 25-40 years in good health and CMV-seronegative.

This sequence joins TRBV9 and TRBJ2-5; no clear D gene. Germline lookup yields CDR1 SGDLS and CDR2 YYNGEE. Deletions cut 0 bases from V and 5 bases from J, with 5 bases between. The CDR3 contains 12 residues. CDR3 bases: TGTGCCAGCAGCGTAGCTCAGGAGACCCAGTACTTC. This gives the protein CASSVAQETQYF. Full variable domain (remainder filled in from reference TRBV9 and TRBJ2-5): DSGVTQTPKHLITATGQRVTLRCSPRSGDLSVYWYQQSLDQGLQFLIQYYNGEERAKGNILERFSAQQFPDLHSELNLSSLELGDSALYFCASSVAQETQYFGPGTRLLVL.

The V and J genes are TRBV29-1 and TRBJ1-4; D might be TRBD1 (5 bases). The CDR3 is 15 amino acids. Germline CDR1 is SQVTM and CDR2 is ANQGSEA. The germline V and J ends were trimmed by 1 base and 3 bases, with 12 bases remaining between them. The CDR3 region is CSVEGGDGSNEKLFF. CDR3 in DNA: TGCAGCGTTGAAGGGGGGGACGGCTCTAATGAAAAACTGTTTTTT. The full variable domain, rest sourced from reference TRBV29-1 and TRBJ1-4, is SAVISQKPSRDICQRGTSLTIQCQVDSQVTMMFWYRQQPGQSLTLIATANQGSEATYESGFVIDKFPISRPNLTFSTLTVSNMSPEDSSIYLCSVEGGDGSNEKLFFGSGTQLSVL.

This clone was picked up a small number of times. This chain links TRBV5-1 with TRBJ2-5; D may be TRBD2 (5 bases). The CDR3 has 12 amino acids. Looked up from germline, CDR1 is SGHRS and CDR2 is YFSETQ. Trimming pared 5 bases from V and 7 bases from J, leaving 12 bases between. The CDR3 reads CASRSDFRTQYF. The CDR3, as DNA: TGCGCCAGCAGATCGGACTTTCGGACCCAGTACTTC.

V is TRBV29-1 and J is TRBJ2-1; 11 bases are a match to TRBD1. Germline-derived CDR1 and CDR2 are SQVTM and ANQGSEA. The CDR3 has 15 amino acids. V shed 3 bases, J shed 4 bases, and the junction held 5 bases outside the gene matches. CDR3: CSVDGTGGYYNEQFF. CDR3 in DNA: TGCAGCGTTGACGGGACAGGGGGATATTACAATGAGCAGTTCTTC.

The chain links TRBV28 to TRBJ1-2, with D possibly TRBD1 on 5 matching bases. This CDR3 has 14 amino acids. V lost 2 bases and J 4 bases, leaving 11 bases between the germline ends. Germline assignment: CDR1 MDHEN and CDR2 SYDVKM. The DNA for the CDR3 is TGTGCCAGCAGTTTAAGTAGGGGCAGCTATGGCTACACCTTC. It is translated as CASSLSRGSYGYTF.

The gene calls are TRBV5-6 and TRBJ1-3; D remains ambiguous. This CDR3 has 12 residues. V was pared by 5 bases and J by 0 bases, with 3 bases between. Germline V gene sequence: CDR1 SGHDT, CDR2 YYEEEE. In DNA, the CDR3 is TGTGCCAGCAGTCTCTCTGGAAACACCATATATTTT. It is translated as CASSLSGNTIYF.

The CDR3 protein is CASSLARTSGNEQYF. The CDR3 DNA is TGTGCCAGCAGCTTAGCCAGGACTAGCGGGAACGAGCAGTACTTC. J is TRBJ2-7 and V is TRBV7-9; 12 nucleotides agree with TRBD2. With 0 bases clipped from V and 5 bases from J, the junction kept 2 bases outside the gene matches. CDR3 length: 15 residues. Per germline, CDR1 SEHNR and CDR2 FQNEAQ (reference sequence).